This T cell receptor beta chain was identified during a study of OX40 agonist ivuxolimab in advanced cancers. Sequencing used immunoSEQ multiplex PCR; TCRdb keeps in-frame clones, though not all of them. This table holds roughly 79,000 clones, roughly 85% found once. CDR3 length: 13 amino acids. The germline gives CDR1 LNHNV, CDR2 YYDKDF (reference sequence). V lost 4 bases and J lost 6; bases outside the gene matches: 3. Study results and caveats: Partly responding patients at 0.1-3.0 mg/kg showed some of the smallest clonal expansion.

This clone was seen a handful of times. The antigen is undetermined. The sample in question was CD4+ or CD8+ T cells sorted from blood, obtained in a trial of the OX40 agonist ivuxolimab. The V call is TRBV15, the J call TRBJ1-5; 7 positions agree with TRBD1. The sequence was obtained from an adult with an advanced solid tumor such as melanoma, head and neck, liver or kidney cancer. The CDR3 region is CATSTNRGQPQHF. Here the CDR3 DNA reads TGTGCCACCAGCACTAACAGGGGTCAGCCCCAGCATTTT.